The clone carrying this TCR beta chain was counted a single time. Its specificity is not known. Germline-derived CDR1 and CDR2 are KGHDR and SFDVKD. Between the trimmed V and J ends, which lost 2 bases and 6 bases, there was a span of 13 bases. The CDR3 length is 15 residues. TCRdb reprocessed the 5' RACE reads with MiXCR, giving one entry per CDR3 protein. The repertoire holds 400,000 to 550,000 distinct CDR3 sequences, with 20% to 25% as singletons. This specimen comes from a study of T-cell memory formation after mild COVID-19. About the study: TCR clusters were mostly confined to one donor each. General observations from the study: Memory sampled before infection contained some responding clones, suggesting cross-reactive memory joined.

This TCR derives from an adult woman who had mild COVID-19 (a few samples of this study predate the infection). Cell type and time point are not known. The J gene is TRBJ1-5, the V gene TRBV24-1, with D tentatively TRBD1 (5 bases). Sample: PBMCs or a T cell subset sorted from them (not recorded which). The CDR3, as DNA: TGTGCCACCAGTGATTCGACGGGGGTAGGTCAGCCCCAGCATTTT. Its protein is CATSDSTGVGQPQHF.